These T cell receptor beta chains were read from a single sample in a study of control samples from healthy donors and cancer patients. Measured with immunoSEQ multiplex PCR; TCRdb has only the in-frame clones, and not every one. The repertoire holds about 140,000 clones, with 94% as singletons. The sequencing sample was made of blood. These receptors were taken from a man in his forties in good health. Both conserved end residues are part of each CDR3. The order of the fields is J gene, clone size, D gene, V gene, CDR3 protein, CDR3 DNA. A D gene is named only where the DNA matches it firmly. Clone size is not always given. Where it is, it says once, few, many or a class for expanded clones.

>TRBJ2-1|.|.|TRBV13
CASSSGTPTYNEQFF
TGTGCCAGCAGCTCCGGGACACCTACCTACAATGAGCAGTTCTTC
>TRBJ2-7|.|.|TRBV6-5
CASSPGAYEQYF
TGTGCCAGCAGTCCCGGGGCCTACGAGCAGTACTTC
>TRBJ2-7|.|.|TRBV25-1
CASSERKGFVSEQYF
TGTGCCAGCAGTGAAAGGAAGGGCTTCGTTTCCGAGCAGTACTTC
>TRBJ2-1|.|.|TRBV5-6
CASSFGAGYNEQFF
TGTGCCAGCAGCTTTGGGGCGGGATACAATGAGCAGTTCTTC
>TRBJ1-2|.|TRBD1|TRBV5-1
CASSSGGGYTF
TGCGCCAGCAGCTCAGGGGGAGGCTACACCTTC
>TRBJ2-1|.|.|TRBV24-1
CATSDQDSNSYNEQFF
TGTGCCACCAGTGATCAGGACAGTAACTCCTACAATGAGCAGTTCTTC
>TRBJ2-3|.|.|TRBV13
CASSLGADTQYF
TGTGCCAGCAGCTTGGGTGCAGATACGCAGTATTTT
>TRBJ1-2|.|.|TRBV2
CASSEEQTYGYTF
TGTGCCAGCAGTGAAGAACAGACCTATGGCTACACCTTC
>TRBJ2-7|.|.|TRBV27
CASSPRTTLYEQYF
TGTGCCAGCAGTCCCCGAACTACACTGTACGAGCAGTACTTC
>TRBJ2-1|.|.|TRBV9
CASSVGQTNEQFF
TGTGCCAGCAGCGTCGGACAGACCAATGAGCAGTTCTTC
>TRBJ2-2|.|.|TRBV5-1
CASSLASAGRNTGELFF
TGCGCCAGCAGCTTGGCGTCGGCAGGGAGAAACACCGGGGAGCTGTTTTTT
>TRBJ2-2|once|.|TRBV29-1
CSVTLLGSNTGELFF
TGCAGCGTAACCCTCCTCGGGAGTAACACCGGGGAGCTGTTTTTT
>TRBJ1-1|.|.|TRBV5-4
CASSLTPGDLNTEAFF
TGTGCCAGCAGCTTGACCCCAGGGGACCTGAACACTGAAGCTTTCTTT
>TRBJ1-1|.|.|TRBV12-3/TRBV12-4
CAGTEGLTEAFF
TGTGCCGGTACTGAAGGCCTCACTGAAGCTTTCTTT
>TRBJ2-5|.|.|TRBV5-4
CASSLGGQVSETQYF
TGTGCCAGCAGCTTGGGGGGGCAGGTCTCGGAGACCCAGTACTTC
>TRBJ2-1|.|.|TRBV10-3
CAISESSMNNEQFF
TGTGCCATCAGTGAGTCGAGTATGAACAATGAGCAGTTCTTC
>TRBJ2-3|.|TRBD1|TRBV12-3/TRBV12-4
CASSGDRGYTQYF
TGTGCCAGCAGCGGGGACAGGGGTTATACGCAGTATTTT
>TRBJ1-1|.|TRBD1|TRBV5-6
CASSFGQESNTEAFF
TGTGCCAGCAGTTTTGGACAGGAATCCAACACTGAAGCTTTCTTT
>TRBJ2-7|.|.|TRBV28
CASSGDRSYEQYF
TGTGCCAGCAGTGGGGACCGGTCCTACGAGCAGTACTTC
>TRBJ1-4|once|.|TRBV30
CAWSVFRAGAEKLFF
TGTGCCTGGAGTGTATTCCGGGCAGGGGCTGAAAAACTGTTTTTT
>TRBJ1-5|once|.|TRBV7-9
CASSAAWVGGSNQPQHF
TGTGCCAGCAGCGCTGCGTGGGTAGGAGGAAGCAATCAGCCCCAGCATTTT
>TRBJ1-2|.|.|TRBV5-1
CASSLDPAQGLHYGYTF
TGCGCCAGCAGCTTGGACCCGGCACAGGGACTGCACTATGGCTACACCTTC
>TRBJ2-1|.|.|TRBV6-4
CASSDEARRRNNEQFF
TGTGCCAGCAGTGACGAAGCGAGAAGACGCAACAATGAGCAGTTCTTC
>TRBJ1-4|.|.|TRBV5-4
CASSHPAEGKLFF
TGTGCCAGCAGCCACCCGGCAGAGGGAAAACTGTTTTTT
>TRBJ2-3|.|.|TRBV12-3/TRBV12-4
CASSPTLFDTQYF
TGTGCCAGCAGTCCAACCCTTTTTGATACGCAGTATTTT
>TRBJ1-2|.|.|TRBV9
CASSVTGFNYGYTF
TGTGCCAGCAGCGTTACAGGGTTCAACTATGGCTACACCTTC
>TRBJ1-2|once|.|TRBV6-6
CASSHSGGLWGYTF
TGTGCCAGCTCCCACTCTGGGGGTCTCTGGGGCTACACCTTC
>TRBJ2-5|.|TRBD2|TRBV3-1/TRBV3-2
CASSPGTSGRAGYF
TGTGCCAGCAGCCCAGGGACTAGCGGGAGGGCCGGTTACTTC
>TRBJ1-5|.|.|TRBV7-8
CASTFGQINQPQHF
TGTGCCAGCACCTTTGGACAGATCAATCAGCCCCAGCATTTT
>TRBJ2-4|.|.|TRBV28
CASSFQRDGVNF
TGTGCCAGCAGTTTTCAACGGGACGGGGTCAACTTC
>TRBJ2-5|.|.|TRBV4-1
CASSRLVGETQYF
TGCGCCAGCAGTCGACTAGTTGGAGAGACCCAGTACTTC
>TRBJ1-1|.|.|TRBV6-6
CASRRPDKGTEAFF
TGTGCCAGCAGGAGGCCAGACAAGGGGACTGAAGCTTTCTTT
>TRBJ2-5|once|TRBD2|TRBV4-3
CASSQEWRGTGETQYF
TGCGCCAGCAGCCAAGAGTGGCGGGGGACCGGAGAGACCCAGTACTTC
>TRBJ2-7|.|.|TRBV27
CASSLGPGGTYEQYF
TGTGCCAGCAGTCTTGGGCCCGGCGGCACCTACGAGCAGTACTTC
>TRBJ2-3|few|.|TRBV7-3
CASSSGGGGTDTQYF
TGTGCCAGCAGCTCCGGAGGAGGGGGCACAGATACGCAGTATTTT
>TRBJ1-1|.|.|TRBV5-1
CASSVQGRGNTEAFF
TGCGCCAGCAGCGTACAAGGGCGGGGGAACACTGAAGCTTTCTTT
>TRBJ1-6|.|TRBD1|TRBV27
CASSLNTGGNNSPLHF
TGTGCCAGCAGTTTGAACACAGGGGGTAATAATTCACCCCTCCACTTT
>TRBJ1-2|.|TRBD1|TRBV6-2/TRBV6-3
CASRYPGQGAHGYTF
TGTGCCAGCAGATACCCGGGACAGGGGGCTCATGGCTACACCTTC
>TRBJ2-7|.|TRBD1|TRBV7-2
CASSLVGTATPHEQYF
TGTGCCAGCAGCTTAGTTGGGACAGCCACTCCCCACGAGCAGTACTTC
>TRBJ1-1|.|.|TRBV19
CASSSWTTMNTEAFF
TGTGCCAGTAGTAGCTGGACGACCATGAACACTGAAGCTTTCTTT
>TRBJ1-5|.|.|TRBV6-5
CASRPGRHSNQPQHF
TGTGCCAGCAGGCCAGGACGGCATAGCAATCAGCCCCAGCATTTT
>TRBJ2-2|.|TRBD2|TRBV24-1
CATSDGTSGRSGELFF
TGTGCCACCAGTGATGGGACTAGCGGGAGATCCGGGGAGCTGTTTTTT
>TRBJ2-5|.|TRBD2|TRBV7-3
CASSLSGRRAGGEETQYF
TGTGCCAGCAGCCTTTCGGGGCGTCGAGCGGGAGGGGAAGAGACCCAGTACTTC
>TRBJ1-2|many|.|TRBV12-5
CASGLVEGYYGYTF
TGTGCTAGTGGTTTGGTGGAGGGTTACTATGGCTACACCTTC
>TRBJ2-3|.|.|TRBV10-1
CASSESGNADTQYF
TGCGCCAGCAGTGAGTCAGGGAACGCAGATACGCAGTATTTT
>TRBJ1-1|.|.|TRBV5-1
CASSLRVNTEAFF
TGCGCCAGCAGCTTGAGGGTTAACACTGAAGCTTTCTTT
>TRBJ2-2|once|TRBD2|TRBV12-5
CASGLVLGTWDQGLAGANTGELFF
TGTGCTAGTGGTTTGGTACTAGGGACGTGGGATCAGGGACTAGCGGGAGCTAACACCGGGGAGCTGTTTTTT